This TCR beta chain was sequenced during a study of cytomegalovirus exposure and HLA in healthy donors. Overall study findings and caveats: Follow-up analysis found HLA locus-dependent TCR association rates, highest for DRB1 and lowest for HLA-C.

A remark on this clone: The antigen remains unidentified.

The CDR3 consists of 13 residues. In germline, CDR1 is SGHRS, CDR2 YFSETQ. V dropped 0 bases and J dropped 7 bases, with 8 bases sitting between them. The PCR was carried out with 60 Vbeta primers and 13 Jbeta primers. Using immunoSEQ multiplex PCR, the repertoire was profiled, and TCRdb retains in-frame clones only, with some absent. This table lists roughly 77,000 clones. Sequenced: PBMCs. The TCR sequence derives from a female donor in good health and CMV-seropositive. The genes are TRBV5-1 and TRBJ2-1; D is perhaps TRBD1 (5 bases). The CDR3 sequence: CASSLAGLNEQFF. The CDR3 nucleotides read TGCGCCAGCAGCTTGGCAGGGTTGAATGAGCAGTTCTTC.